The 27 T cell receptor beta chains below come from one sample, sequenced in a study of CD8 T cells in ankylosing spondylitis. The study, taken as a whole, reports: Seemingly characteristic of ankylosing spondylitis blood was a TCR beta motif consisting of 7 or 8 highly homologous variants.

MiXCR was run by TCRdb on the 5' RACE reads, yielding one entry per CDR3 protein. The data hold around 140,000 distinct CDR3 sequences, with roughly 18% observed a single time. No antigens are known for them. Input material: blood, either unsorted or a sorted T cell fraction (not recorded which). Receptor source: a male donor with ankylosing spondylitis.

About this clonotype: An end of the junction does not agree with germline; a read error may underlie this. This chain links TRBV20-1 with TRBJ2-1; TRBD2 matches at 11 bases. CDR1 and CDR2 (germline): DFQATT, SNEGSKA (reference sequence). CDR3 length: 17 amino acids. For the CDR3, the DNA is TGCAGTGCTAGAGATCGAGGGTTAGCGGGAGGGCCCGATGAGCAGTTTTTC. It yields the protein CSARDRGLAGGPDEQFF.

V gene TRBV27 combines with J gene TRBJ2-3, with D unclear. Germline V CDR1 and CDR2: MNHEY, SMNVEV (reference sequence). V was cut by 2 bases and J by 1 base, with 7 bases left in between. The CDR3 has 14 residues. CDR3 coding DNA: TGTGCCAGCAGTTTAGGTTTCGGCACAGATACGCAGTATTTT. This codes for CASSLGFGTDTQYF.

The chain is built from TRBV27 and TRBJ2-3, with 7 nucleotides matching TRBD2. The CDR3 length is 14 residues. CDR1 and CDR2 (germline): MNHEY, SMNVEV (reference sequence). After removal of 5 bases from V and 2 bases from J, the junction contained 4 bases not matched to a gene. The CDR3: CASSPGTNTDTQYF. DNA for the CDR3: TGTGCCAGCAGTCCAGGGACTAACACAGATACGCAGTATTTT.

The V call is TRBV6-2 or TRBV6-3, the J call TRBJ1-5; 9 nucleotides agree with TRBD1. Trimming cost V 0 bases and J 4 bases; bases outside gene matches: 10. The CDR3 totals 18 residues. Looked up from germline, CDR1 is MNHEY and CDR2 is SVGEGT. This chain's CDR3 is CASSYSRGQGDLNQPQHF. In nucleotides, the CDR3 is TGTGCCAGCAGTTACTCGAGGGGACAGGGCGATTTAAATCAGCCCCAGCATTTT.

The rearrangement uses TRBV7-8 and TRBJ1-1, with D hard to call. The CDR3 runs to 15 residues. The V gene's germline CDR1 is SGHVS and CDR2 FQNEAQ. V gave up 5 bases and J gave up 3 bases, with 16 bases separating them. The CDR3, as DNA: TGTGCCAGCAGCACCCAACGCTCTAAAGACACTGAAGCTTTCTTT. Encoded protein: CASSTQRSKDTEAFF.

The chain joins TRBV13 to TRBJ2-1; 10 positions agree with TRBD2. V dropped 2 bases and J dropped 4; count of bases not matched to a gene: 8. Germline assignment: CDR1 PRHDT and CDR2 FYEKMQ (reference sequence). The CDR3 is 17 amino acids. This CDR3 is CASSLTTSGVIYNEQFF. The CDR3 DNA sequence: TGTGCCAGCAGCTTAACTACTAGCGGGGTGATATACAATGAGCAGTTCTTC. Drawing the rest from reference TRBV13 and TRBJ2-1, the complete variable domain is AAGVIQSPRHLIKEKRETATLKCYPIPRHDTVYWYQQGPGQDPQFLISFYEKMQSDKGSIPDRFSAQQFSDYHSELNMSSLELGDSALYFCASSLTTSGVIYNEQFFGPGTRLTVL.

This clonotype has a handful of counts. The V call is TRBV7-6, the J call TRBJ1-5, with 10 positions matching TRBD1. There are 17 residues in the CDR3. Germline CDR1 and CDR2: SGHVS and FNYEAQ. J gave up 6 bases and V 1 base, and 9 bases lay outside the gene matches. The CDR3 nucleotides read TGTGCCAGCAGCTTAGACTCCGGGACAGGGGCTTTTCAGCCCCAGCATTTT. Amino acids: CASSLDSGTGAFQPQHF. The full variable domain, with the rest looked up from reference TRBV7-6 and TRBJ1-5, is GAGVSQSPRYKVTKRGQDVALRCDPISGHVSLYWYRQALGQGPEFLTYFNYEAQQDKSGLPNDRFSAERPEGSISTLTIQRTEQRDSAMYRCASSLDSGTGAFQPQHFGDGTRLSIL.

This chain connects TRBV12-3 or TRBV12-4 to TRBJ2-7, with 12 nucleotides matching TRBD2. V was pared by 6 bases and J by 2 bases, with 8 bases of the junction left unmatched. CDR3 length: 16 residues. CDR3 sequence (DNA): TGTGCCAGCAGCCTTTCTAGCGGGAGGGCCACCTACGAGCAGTACTTC. Amino acid sequence: CASSLSSGRATYEQYF.

This clonotype was recorded a few times. J is TRBJ2-1 and V is TRBV5-1; 8 bases are a match to TRBD1. V shed 4 bases and J 7 bases; nucleotides not matched to a gene: 7. Looked up from germline, CDR1 is SGHRS and CDR2 is YFSETQ. This CDR3 has 14 residues. This chain's CDR3 is CASSGSDRVNEQFF. The CDR3 nucleotides read TGCGCCAGCAGCGGATCGGACAGGGTGAATGAGCAGTTCTTC.

In its sample, this clonotype was seen many times. The V call is TRBV27, the J call TRBJ2-2, with D unresolved. V lost 3 bases to trimming and J lost 7 bases, with 3 bases between them. CDR1 and CDR2 (germline): MNHEY, SMNVEV (reference sequence). This CDR3 has 11 amino acids. The CDR3: CASSFRGELFF. As DNA, the CDR3 is TGTGCCAGCAGTTTCCGCGGGGAGCTGTTTTTT.

The chain employs TRBV29-1 and TRBJ2-7, with 9 positions matching TRBD1. CDR3 length equals 17 residues. After removal of 3 bases from V and 1 base from J, the junction contained 13 bases not matched to a gene. CDR1 and CDR2 (germline): SQVTM, ANQGSEA. The CDR3 here is CSVEGPGDRGVSYEQYF. The DNA for the CDR3 is TGCAGCGTTGAGGGCCCCGGCGACAGGGGGGTTTCCTACGAGCAGTACTTC.

This clonotype has more than one count but fewer than ten. J is TRBJ2-5 and V is TRBV27; D remains unclear. The germline CDR1 and CDR2 sequences are MNHEY and SMNVEV (reference sequence). The CDR3 sequence is 14 residues long. V lost 6 bases to trimming and J lost 2 bases, with 13 bases between them. CDR3 bases: TGTGCCAGCAGCCAAAGTAGGATACAAGAGACCCAGTACTTC. Translated: CASSQSRIQETQYF.

This clonotype was picked up a small number of times. The rearrangement joins TRBV29-1 to TRBJ1-4; D perhaps matches TRBD1 (6 bases). This CDR3 is 14 amino acids long. Trimming took 3 bases from V and 6 from J, leaving 14 bases between them. The V gene's germline CDR1 is SQVTM and CDR2 ANQGSEA. CDR3 sequence (DNA): TGCAGCGTTGATCAAGACGGGGGCGATGAAAAACTGTTTTTT. Amino acid sequence: CSVDQDGGDEKLFF.

J is TRBJ2-1 and V is TRBV11-2, with 9 nucleotides matching TRBD2. V lost 5 bases and J lost 0; bases outside the gene matches: 5. The CDR3 length is 16 residues. Germline loops: CDR1 SGHAT, CDR2 FQNNGV. CDR3 nucleotides: TGTGCCAGCAGCAACATAGCGGGAGTCTCCTACAATGAGCAGTTCTTC. It encodes CASSNIAGVSYNEQFF.

The genes are TRBV3-1 and TRBJ2-7, with unresolved D. This CDR3 comprises 16 residues. V lost 1 base to trimming and J lost 1 base, with 14 bases between them. From germline, CDR1 is LGHDT and CDR2 YNNKEL (reference sequence). The CDR3 loop is CASSQGSHSFSYEQYF. In DNA form, the CDR3 reads TGTGCCAGCAGCCAAGGTTCCCACAGCTTTTCCTACGAGCAGTACTTC.

This clonotype has just a few counts. The chain couples TRBV28 to TRBJ2-7; perhaps TRBD2 as D (5 bases). The CDR3 contains 15 residues. Germline values: CDR1 MDHEN, CDR2 SYDVKM. Trimming pared 5 bases from V and 1 base from J, leaving 15 bases between. Written as DNA, the CDR3 is TGTGCCAGCAGTGCCTCGGGGATCGGGTCCTACGAGCAGTACTTC. As protein: CASSASGIGSYEQYF. Full variable domain (missing parts from reference TRBV28 and TRBJ2-7): DVKVTQSSRYLVKRTGEKVFLECVQDMDHENMFWYRQDPGLGLRLIYFSYDVKMKEKGDIPEGYSVSREKKERFSLILESASTNQTSMYLCASSASGIGSYEQYFGPGTRLTVT.

The V and J genes are TRBV9 and TRBJ2-1; TRBD2 matches 9 bases. From germline, CDR1 is SGDLS and CDR2 YYNGEE. J was trimmed by 6 bases and V by 3 bases; bases with no gene match: 7. The CDR3 extends over 15 amino acids. The CDR3 here is CASSATSGLSNEQFF. The CDR3 bases are TGTGCCAGCAGCGCAACTAGCGGGCTATCCAATGAGCAGTTCTTC.

This chain uses TRBV7-9 with TRBJ1-6; D is uncertain. Trimming removed 4 bases from V and 16 bases from J, with 17 bases in between. The CDR3 is 13 amino acids. Per germline, CDR1 SEHNR and CDR2 FQNEAQ (reference sequence). The chain's CDR3 is CASSSAYDSDLHF. In DNA form, the CDR3 reads TGTGCCAGCAGCTCCGCCTACGACTCGGATCTCCACTTT.

The chain is built from TRBV11-1 and TRBJ2-2; 13 bases are a match to TRBD2. V was pared by 5 bases and J by 1 base, with 10 bases of the junction left unmatched. The CDR3 is made up of 19 amino acids. Germline CDR1 SGHAT, CDR2 FQDESV (reference sequence). The CDR3 DNA sequence: TGTGCCAGCAGCCCCCGCCCGGGACTAGCGGGACTGAACACCGGGGAGCTGTTTTTT. It encodes CASSPRPGLAGLNTGELFF. The full variable domain, completed using reference TRBV11-1 and TRBJ2-2, is EAEVAQSPRYKITEKSQAVAFWCDPISGHATLYWYRQILGQGPELLVQFQDESVVDDSQLPKDRFSAERLKGVDSTLKIQPAELGDSAMYLCASSPRPGLAGLNTGELFFGEGSRLTVL.

This clonotype was detected only a few times. This chain links TRBV4-1 with TRBJ1-2; D remains ambiguous. There are 14 residues in the CDR3. The ends were cut back, 3 bases at V and 2 bases at J, with 10 bases in the middle. CDR1 is MGHRA, CDR2 YSYEKL, per germline. The CDR3 sequence is CASSQDQGNYGYTF. The CDR3 DNA sequence: TGCGCCAGCAGCCAGGACCAAGGAAACTATGGCTACACCTTC.

This clonotype was observed a few times. This chain connects TRBV9 to TRBJ2-6, with D maybe TRBD1 (7 bases). Germline V gene data show CDR1 as SGDLS and CDR2 as YYNGEE. Trimming shortened V by 4 bases and J by 0 bases, and 17 bases separated the two germline ends. The CDR3 sequence is 18 residues long. The CDR3 nucleotides read TGTGCCAGCAGCCCGGGGGACAGCTATCACTCTGGGGCCAACGTCCTGACTTTC. Residues: CASSPGDSYHSGANVLTF.

This clonotype was recorded once. V gene TRBV28 combines with J gene TRBJ1-1; unclear D gene. Germline-derived CDR1 and CDR2 are MDHEN and SYDVKM. Trimming shortened V by 5 bases and J by 2 bases, and 18 bases separated the two germline ends. CDR3 length: 16 residues. CDR3 residues: CASSHGRLSLNTEAFF. Written as DNA, the CDR3 is TGTGCCAGCAGTCACGGCCGGTTAAGCCTAAACACTGAAGCTTTCTTT.

The rearrangement uses TRBV20-1 and TRBJ2-7; perhaps TRBD2 as D (5 bases). The CDR3 contains 11 residues. V was pared by 6 bases and J by 6 bases, with 12 bases between. Germline CDR1 is DFQATT and CDR2 is SNEGSKA (reference sequence). CDR3 DNA: TGCAGTGCCCAAGTTACTAGCGAGCAGTACTTC. Its protein is CSAQVTSEQYF.

This clonotype was counted at least ten times. The V and J genes are TRBV29-1 and TRBJ1-2, with TRBD1 as a possible D gene (5 bases). CDR1 is SQVTM, CDR2 ANQGSEA, per germline. This CDR3 contains 13 residues. V lost 1 base and J lost 3, with 9 bases in between. This CDR3 reads CSVEGPGYYGYTF. The CDR3 DNA follows: TGCAGCGTTGAAGGCCCAGGGTACTATGGCTACACCTTC. The variable domain in full, with the rest retrieved from reference TRBV29-1 and TRBJ1-2, is SAVISQKPSRDICQRGTSLTIQCQVDSQVTMMFWYRQQPGQSLTLIATANQGSEATYESGFVIDKFPISRPNLTFSTLTVSNMSPEDSSIYLCSVEGPGYYGYTFGSGTRLTVV.

The table lists this clonotype with a few counts. The rearrangement uses TRBV6-5 and TRBJ1-2, with 9 bases fitting TRBD1. Trimming removed 2 bases from V and 4 bases from J; junction bases left unmatched: 5. This CDR3 has 15 residues. CDR1 is MNHEY and CDR2 is SVGAGI in the germline V gene. CDR3: CASSYRDRVAYGYTF. DNA of the CDR3: TGTGCCAGCAGTTACCGGGACAGGGTGGCCTATGGCTACACCTTC.

The rearrangement uses TRBV7-8 and TRBJ2-3; no clear D. Per germline, CDR1 SGHVS and CDR2 FQNEAQ. The CDR3 spans 11 residues. The V end was cut by 7 bases, the J end by 3 bases, with 5 bases between. CDR3 bases: TGTGCCAGCACCTTGACAGATACGCAGTATTTT. Encoded protein: CASTLTDTQYF.

J is TRBJ2-1 and V is TRBV27; D gene uncertain. The ends were cut back, 5 bases at V and 0 bases at J, with 11 bases in the middle. CDR3 length equals 15 residues. CDR1 MNHEY and CDR2 SMNVEV come from the germline V gene (reference sequence). CDR3 coding DNA: TGTGCCAGCAGTCCCGAGCGAAGCTCCTACAATGAGCAGTTCTTC. This sequence encodes CASSPERSSYNEQFF.